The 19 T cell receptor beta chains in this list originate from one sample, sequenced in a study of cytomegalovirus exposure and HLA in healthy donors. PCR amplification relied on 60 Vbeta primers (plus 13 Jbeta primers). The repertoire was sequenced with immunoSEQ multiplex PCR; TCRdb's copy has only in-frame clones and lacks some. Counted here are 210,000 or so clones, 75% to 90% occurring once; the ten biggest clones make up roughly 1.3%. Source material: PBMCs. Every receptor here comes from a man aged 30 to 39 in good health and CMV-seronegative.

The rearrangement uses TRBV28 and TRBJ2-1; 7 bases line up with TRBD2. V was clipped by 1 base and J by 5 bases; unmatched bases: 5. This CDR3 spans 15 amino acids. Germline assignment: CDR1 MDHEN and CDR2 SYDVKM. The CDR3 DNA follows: TGTGCCAGCAGTTTATTCAAGGGGAGGGACAATGAGCAGTTCTTC. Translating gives CASSLFKGRDNEQFF.

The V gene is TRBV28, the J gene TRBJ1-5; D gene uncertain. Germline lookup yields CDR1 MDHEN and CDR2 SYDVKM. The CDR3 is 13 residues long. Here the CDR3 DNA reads TGTGCTGCGGAACCATCCCCTGAGGAGCCCCAGCATTTT. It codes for CAAEPSPEEPQHF.

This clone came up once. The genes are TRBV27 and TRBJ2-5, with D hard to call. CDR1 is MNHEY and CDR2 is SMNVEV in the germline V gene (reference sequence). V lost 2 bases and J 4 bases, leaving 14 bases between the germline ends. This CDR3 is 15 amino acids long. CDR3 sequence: CASSLREMPIETQYF. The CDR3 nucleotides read TGTGCCAGCAGTTTAAGAGAGATGCCCATAGAGACCCAGTACTTC.

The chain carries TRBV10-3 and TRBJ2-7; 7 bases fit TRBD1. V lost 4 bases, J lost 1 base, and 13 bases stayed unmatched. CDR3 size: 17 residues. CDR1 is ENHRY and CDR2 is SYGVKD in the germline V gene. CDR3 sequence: CAISADVDQGVSYEQYF. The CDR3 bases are TGTGCCATCAGTGCGGATGTTGATCAGGGGGTTTCCTACGAGCAGTACTTC.

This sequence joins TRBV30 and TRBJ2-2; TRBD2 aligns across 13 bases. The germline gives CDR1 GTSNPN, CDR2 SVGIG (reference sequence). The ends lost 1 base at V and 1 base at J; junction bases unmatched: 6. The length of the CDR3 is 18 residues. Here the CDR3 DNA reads TGTGCCTGGAGTGGTGGACTAGCGGGAGTAGGGAACACCGGGGAGCTGTTTTTT. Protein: CAWSGGLAGVGNTGELFF.

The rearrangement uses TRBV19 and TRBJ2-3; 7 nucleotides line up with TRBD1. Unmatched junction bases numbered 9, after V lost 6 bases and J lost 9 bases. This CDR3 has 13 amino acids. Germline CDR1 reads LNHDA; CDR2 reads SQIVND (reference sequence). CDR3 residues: CASSNIDRETQYF. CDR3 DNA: TGTGCCAGTAGCAACATAGACAGGGAGACGCAGTATTTT.

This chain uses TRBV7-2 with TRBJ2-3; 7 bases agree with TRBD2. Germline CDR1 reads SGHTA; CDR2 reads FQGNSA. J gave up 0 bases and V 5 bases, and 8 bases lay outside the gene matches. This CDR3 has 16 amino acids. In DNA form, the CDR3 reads TGTGCCAGCAGCGCGGGGGATATAGTGAGCACAGATACGCAGTATTTT. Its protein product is CASSAGDIVSTDTQYF.

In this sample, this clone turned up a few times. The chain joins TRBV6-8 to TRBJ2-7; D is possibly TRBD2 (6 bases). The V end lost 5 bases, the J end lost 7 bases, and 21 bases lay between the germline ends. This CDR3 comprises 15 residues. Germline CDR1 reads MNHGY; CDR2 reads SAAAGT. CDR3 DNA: TGTGCCAGCAGTGGGGCGCCGGAGGGGCCGGTTGAGCAGTACTTC. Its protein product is CASSGAPEGPVEQYF.

The CDR3 region has the DNA TGTGCCAGCAGCGTAGGGGGAGTAACGGGCACCATATATTTT. Translation gives CASSVGGVTGTIYF. V and J are TRBV9 and TRBJ1-3; no definite D call. This CDR3 has 14 residues. Germline V gene sequence: CDR1 SGDLS, CDR2 YYNGEE. Trimming pared 0 bases from V and 9 bases from J, leaving 13 bases between.

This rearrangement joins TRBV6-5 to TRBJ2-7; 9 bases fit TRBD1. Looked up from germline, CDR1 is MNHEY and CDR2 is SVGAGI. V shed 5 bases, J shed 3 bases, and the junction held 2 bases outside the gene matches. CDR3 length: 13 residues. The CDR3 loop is CASSRDRDYEQYF. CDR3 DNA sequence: TGTGCCAGCAGTAGGGACAGGGACTACGAGCAGTACTTC.

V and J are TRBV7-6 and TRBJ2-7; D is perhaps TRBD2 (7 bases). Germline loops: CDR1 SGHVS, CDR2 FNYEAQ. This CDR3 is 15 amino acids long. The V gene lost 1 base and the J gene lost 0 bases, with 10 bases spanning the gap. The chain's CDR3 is CASSLGGGGSYEQYF. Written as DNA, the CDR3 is TGTGCCAGCAGCTTAGGGGGAGGGGGCTCCTACGAGCAGTACTTC.

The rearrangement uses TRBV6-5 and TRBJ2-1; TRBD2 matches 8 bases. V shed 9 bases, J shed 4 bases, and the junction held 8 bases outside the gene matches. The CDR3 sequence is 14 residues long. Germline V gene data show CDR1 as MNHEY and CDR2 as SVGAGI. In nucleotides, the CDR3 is TGTGCCAGTGCCAGCGGGAGCGGGTACAATGAGCAGTTCTTC. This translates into CASASGSGYNEQFF.

In DNA form, the CDR3 reads TGTGCCAGCAGTTACGGTACAGGTACTTCACCCCTCCACTTT. Amino acids: CASSYGTGTSPLHF. V is TRBV6-6 and J is TRBJ1-6; TRBD1 is a possible D gene (5 bases). V lost 2 bases and J lost 9, with 11 bases in between. Germline V gene data show CDR1 as MNHNY and CDR2 as SVGAGI (reference sequence). The CDR3 has 14 residues.

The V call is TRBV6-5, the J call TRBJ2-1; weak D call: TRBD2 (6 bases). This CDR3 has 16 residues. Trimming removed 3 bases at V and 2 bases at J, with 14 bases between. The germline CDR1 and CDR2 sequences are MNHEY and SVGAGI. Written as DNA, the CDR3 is TGTGCCAGCAGTTATGAAGCGGGCCCGGCCTACAATGAGCAGTTCTTC. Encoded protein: CASSYEAGPAYNEQFF.

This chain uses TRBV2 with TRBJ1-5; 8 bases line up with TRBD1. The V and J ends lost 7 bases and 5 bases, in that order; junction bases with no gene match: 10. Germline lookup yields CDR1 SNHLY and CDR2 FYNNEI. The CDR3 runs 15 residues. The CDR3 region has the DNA TGTGCCAGCATGAAGGGCAGGGGGCTGGATCAGCCCCAGCATTTT. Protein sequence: CASMKGRGLDQPQHF.

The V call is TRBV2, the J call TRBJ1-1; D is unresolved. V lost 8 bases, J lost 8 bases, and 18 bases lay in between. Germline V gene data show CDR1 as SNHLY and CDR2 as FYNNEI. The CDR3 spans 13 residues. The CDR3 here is CASLREGATEAFF. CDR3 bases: TGTGCCAGCCTAAGAGAGGGCGCAACCGAAGCTTTCTTT.

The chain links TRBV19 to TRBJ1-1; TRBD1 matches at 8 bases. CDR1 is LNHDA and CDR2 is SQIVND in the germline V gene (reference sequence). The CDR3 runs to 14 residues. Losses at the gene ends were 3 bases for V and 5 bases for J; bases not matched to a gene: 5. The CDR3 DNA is TGTGCCAGTAGTATGTCAGGGGGCACAACTGAAGCTTTCTTT. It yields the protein CASSMSGGTTEAFF.

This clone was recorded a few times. CDR3: CASRPGQGFYEQYF. Here the CDR3 DNA reads TGTGCCAGCAGACCGGGACAGGGTTTCTACGAGCAGTACTTC. The genes are TRBV2 and TRBJ2-7; 9 bases are a match to TRBD1. The V segment lost 6 bases and the J segment 3 bases; nucleotides outside the gene matches: 6. The CDR3 contains 14 residues. The V gene's germline CDR1 is SNHLY and CDR2 FYNNEI.

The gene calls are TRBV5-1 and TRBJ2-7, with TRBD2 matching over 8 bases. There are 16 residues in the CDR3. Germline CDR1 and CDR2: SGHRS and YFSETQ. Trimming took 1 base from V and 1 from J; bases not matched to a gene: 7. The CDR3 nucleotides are TGCGCCAGCAGCTTGTTAGGAGCGGGAGCATCCTACGAGCAGTACTTC. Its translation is CASSLLGAGASYEQYF.